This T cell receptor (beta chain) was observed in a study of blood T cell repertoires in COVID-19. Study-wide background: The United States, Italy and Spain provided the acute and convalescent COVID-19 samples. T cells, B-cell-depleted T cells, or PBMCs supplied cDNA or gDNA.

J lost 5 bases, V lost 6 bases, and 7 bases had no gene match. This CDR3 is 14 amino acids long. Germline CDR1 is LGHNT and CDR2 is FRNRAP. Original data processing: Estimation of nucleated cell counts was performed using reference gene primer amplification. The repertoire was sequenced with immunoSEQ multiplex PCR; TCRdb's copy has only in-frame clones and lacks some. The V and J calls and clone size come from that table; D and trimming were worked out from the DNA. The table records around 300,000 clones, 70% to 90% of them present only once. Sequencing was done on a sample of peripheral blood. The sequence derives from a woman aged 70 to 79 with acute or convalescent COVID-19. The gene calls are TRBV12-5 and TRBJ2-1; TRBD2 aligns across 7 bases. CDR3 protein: CASGRSGANNEQFF. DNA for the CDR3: TGTGCTAGTGGACGAAGCGGGGCAAACAATGAGCAGTTCTTC.